The entry below gives a single TCR beta chain sequence along with its context. There are 13 residues in the CDR3. Germline values: CDR1 MNHNY, CDR2 SVGAGI (reference sequence). The V gene end was trimmed by 8 bases and the J gene end by 5 bases; junction bases not matched to a gene: 8. Sequencing used immunoSEQ multiplex PCR; TCRdb keeps in-frame clones, though not all of them. The sample lists some 120,000 clones, about 95% occurring once. This entry is derived from a study of T cell changes during pregnancy in multiple sclerosis. The clonotype was recovered from a female donor with multiple sclerosis, enrolled in a pregnancy study. The rearrangement joins TRBV6-6 to TRBJ2-7, with 8 bases matching TRBD1. The specimen was peripheral blood, collected after pregnancy. CDR3 region: CASVGTGSDEQYF. CDR3 bases: TGTGCCAGCGTAGGGACAGGTTCCGACGAGCAGTACTTC.